These 30 T cell receptor beta chains originate from one sample sequenced in a study of identical twins. TCRdb processed the 5' RACE reads anew with MiXCR; each CDR3 protein has one entry. The data contain 500,000 to 600,000 distinct CDR3 sequences, less than 25% of them singletons. These sequences were also reported in another study, on T cells expressing NK-cell markers.

Input material: CD4+ T cells sorted from blood. These receptors were obtained from a woman under 30 in good health.

The chain is built from TRBV25-1 and TRBJ2-2; D remains ambiguous. The CDR3 extends over 14 amino acids. Trimming removed 3 bases at V and 6 bases at J, with 11 bases between. Germline-derived CDR1 and CDR2 are MGHDK and SYGVNS. The CDR3 loop is CASSDWTKAGELFF. The CDR3 DNA follows: TGTGCCAGCAGTGACTGGACCAAGGCCGGGGAGCTGTTTTTT.

This chain joins TRBV7-3 and TRBJ2-3; 8 bases fit TRBD1. The junction had 7 bases not matched to a gene; V was cut back by 5 bases and J by 6 bases. There are 14 residues in the CDR3. Per the germline V gene, CDR1 is SGHTA and CDR2 is FQGTGA. The DNA of the CDR3 is TGTGCCAGCAGCCTCGGGACAGGAGGGGATACGCAGTATTTT. Its translation is CASSLGTGGDTQYF.

V gene TRBV30 combines with J gene TRBJ2-1; 7 bases map to TRBD2. The CDR3 length is 13 residues. V shed 0 bases, J shed 6 bases, and the junction held 2 bases outside the gene matches. Germline-derived CDR1 and CDR2 are GTSNPN and SVGIG (reference sequence). CDR3: CAWSVGGSNEQFF. CDR3 DNA sequence: TGTGCCTGGAGTGTCGGGGGGTCCAATGAGCAGTTCTTC.

The rearrangement links TRBV5-1 to TRBJ2-3; 7 bases are a match to TRBD1. The J segment lost 9 bases and the V segment lost 3 bases, leaving 16 bases of the junction unmatched. This CDR3 contains 16 residues. Looked up from germline, CDR1 is SGHRS and CDR2 is YFSETQ. Here the CDR3 reads CASSSAPGQSILTQYF. The CDR3 DNA reads TGCGCCAGCAGCTCGGCGCCGGGACAGTCAATCCTGACGCAGTATTTT.

This clonotype was picked up a small number of times. CDR3 amino acids: CSARPRKLADTQYF. CDR3 nucleotides: TGCAGTGCTAGACCAAGAAAATTGGCAGATACGCAGTATTTT. This chain connects TRBV20-1 to TRBJ2-3; D unclear. Germline CDR1 is DFQATT and CDR2 is SNEGSKA (reference sequence). The germline V and J ends were trimmed by 2 bases and 4 bases, with 13 bases remaining between them. The CDR3 totals 14 residues.

There are a few counts of this clonotype. The chain uses TRBV19 and TRBJ2-5; 7 bases agree with TRBD1. The germline V gene has CDR1 LNHDA and CDR2 SQIVND (reference sequence). V was pared by 5 bases and J by 0 bases, with 9 bases of the junction left unmatched. The CDR3 loop spans 16 amino acids. The CDR3, as DNA: TGTGCCAGTAGTCCGTGGACAGGAGATTACCAAGAGACCCAGTACTTC. Protein product: CASSPWTGDYQETQYF. The whole variable domain, remainder taken from reference TRBV19 and TRBJ2-5, is DGGITQSPKYLFRKEGQNVTLSCEQNLNHDAMYWYRQDPGQGLRLIYYSQIVNDFQKGDIAEGYSVSREKKESFPLTVTSAQKNPTAFYLCASSPWTGDYQETQYFGPGTRLLVL.

This clonotype showed up just once. The chain links TRBV5-4 to TRBJ2-1; D possibly corresponds to TRBD1 (6 bases). The germline V gene encodes CDR1 SGHNT and CDR2 YYREEE (reference sequence). The CDR3 consists of 14 residues. The V gene lost 0 bases and the J gene lost 6 bases, with 10 bases spanning the gap. The chain's CDR3 is CASSLVQGTNEQFF. In DNA form, the CDR3 reads TGTGCCAGCAGCTTGGTACAGGGCACCAATGAGCAGTTCTTC.

In this sample, this clonotype turned up a few times. This chain connects TRBV5-1 to TRBJ2-1; TRBD1 matches 9 bases. The length of the CDR3 is 18 residues. Trimming took 1 base from V and 5 from J; bases not matched to a gene: 13. CDR1 SGHRS and CDR2 YFSETQ come from the germline V gene. CDR3 amino acids: CASSLYRGRGPPNNEQFF. As DNA, the CDR3 is TGCGCCAGCAGCTTGTACAGGGGGCGAGGACCCCCGAACAATGAGCAGTTCTTC.

This clonotype occurred a few times. CDR3 sequence reads: CASSQGHGGGTYEQYF. CDR3 in DNA: TGCGCCAGCAGCCAAGGGCACGGAGGTGGCACCTACGAGCAGTACTTC. The rearrangement uses TRBV4-1 and TRBJ2-7, with a possible D match to TRBD2 (5 bases). Between the trimmed V and J ends, which lost 1 base and 2 bases, there was a span of 15 bases. The CDR3 loop spans 16 amino acids. In germline, CDR1 is MGHRA, CDR2 YSYEKL.

This chain uses TRBV6-5 with TRBJ1-1; D might be TRBD1 (5 bases). The CDR3 is made up of 14 amino acids. Trimming shortened V by 4 bases and J by 3 bases, and 12 bases separated the two germline ends. Germline V gives CDR1 MNHEY, CDR2 SVGAGI. The CDR3 spells CASSWQGGDTEAFF. For the CDR3, the DNA is TGTGCCAGCAGTTGGCAGGGAGGGGACACTGAAGCTTTCTTT.

V and J are TRBV9 and TRBJ1-6; possible D gene TRBD1, 5 bases. This CDR3 region has 13 residues. Trimming cost V 4 bases and J 9 bases, with 11 bases left between them. Germline V gene data show CDR1 as SGDLS and CDR2 as YYNGEE. The CDR3 DNA reads as TGTGCCAGCAGCCCTCGGACATCTTCACCCCTCCACTTT. It yields the protein CASSPRTSSPLHF.

This clonotype was recorded a few times. This chain connects TRBV20-1 to TRBJ1-1, with TRBD1 as a possible D gene (6 bases). The CDR3 loop spans 17 amino acids. The germline V gene has CDR1 DFQATT and CDR2 SNEGSKA (reference sequence). V was pared by 8 bases and J by 0 bases, with 25 bases between. CDR3 DNA: TGCAGTAGTACTCGTTTGGGGGCAGTCGTGATGAACACTGAAGCTTTCTTT. Translated: CSSTRLGAVVMNTEAFF.

This clonotype was detected only a few times. The chain employs TRBV6-5 and TRBJ1-1, with unresolved D. V shed 2 bases and J shed 8 bases, with 15 bases lying between them. CDR3 size: 14 residues. CDR1 and CDR2 from the germline V gene are MNHEY and SVGAGI. The CDR3 reads CASSYGVMQVEAFF. The CDR3, as DNA: TGTGCCAGCAGTTACGGGGTGATGCAGGTCGAAGCTTTCTTT.

This rearrangement joins TRBV12-3 or TRBV12-4 to TRBJ2-2, with D hard to call. This CDR3 has 12 amino acids. V was shortened by 5 bases and J by 5 bases, with 6 bases between the two germline ends. CDR3 coding DNA: TGTGCCAGCAGTCTATTAACCGGGGAGCTGTTTTTT. This gives the protein CASSLLTGELFF.

This clonotype was found a few times. The chain joins TRBV5-4 to TRBJ2-5, with TRBD2 as a possible D gene (6 bases). In germline, CDR1 is SGHNT, CDR2 YYREEE (reference sequence). This CDR3 spans 13 amino acids. V shed 7 bases and J shed 3 bases, with 13 bases lying between them. This CDR3 reads CASGGAAEETQYF. CDR3 bases: TGTGCCAGCGGAGGGGCAGCTGAAGAGACCCAGTACTTC.

This clonotype was detected a few times. The rearrangement joins TRBV24-1 to TRBJ2-1, with 8 bases matching TRBD1. J was trimmed by 13 bases and V by 2 bases; bases with no gene match: 15. Germline-derived CDR1 and CDR2 are KGHDR and SFDVKD. The CDR3 totals 16 residues. The CDR3 DNA is TGTGCCACCAGTGATTCGTCCCCGGGACAGGTCCTCCAACAGTTCTTC. This encodes CATSDSSPGQVLQQFF.

The CDR3 DNA sequence: TGTGCCAGCCGGAGGAGAGCGGGAGTAGCAGAGACCCAGTACTTC. It codes for CASRRRAGVAETQYF. This chain uses TRBV7-2 with TRBJ2-5, with TRBD2 matching 8 bases. The CDR3 consists of 15 residues. Germline V CDR1 and CDR2: SGHTA, FQGNSA. Germline trimming cut 8 bases from V and 4 bases from J; bases unmatched to any gene: 12.

This clonotype was seen only a few times. As DNA, the CDR3 is TGTGCCAGCAGCCGCCTCTCAGGGGACTCTGGGGCCAACGTCCTGACTTTC. Translating gives CASSRLSGDSGANVLTF. This chain connects TRBV12-3 or TRBV12-4 to TRBJ2-6; TRBD1 is a possible D gene (6 bases). The CDR3 runs 17 residues. V shed 6 bases and J shed 0 bases, with 15 bases lying between them.

The chain has TRBV3-1 and TRBJ2-1; TRBD2 matches 7 bases. V shed 0 bases, J shed 4 bases, and the junction held 6 bases outside the gene matches. Germline V CDR1 and CDR2: LGHDT, YNNKEL (reference sequence). This CDR3 is built from 16 residues. This CDR3 is CASSQDLAAAYNEQFF. The CDR3 nucleotides are TGTGCCAGCAGCCAAGACCTAGCGGCGGCGTACAATGAGCAGTTCTTC.

The CDR3 is CASSFDGFSGNTIYF. DNA of the CDR3: TGTGCCAGCAGCTTTGACGGGTTCTCTGGAAACACCATATATTTT. The V and J genes are TRBV12-3 or TRBV12-4 and TRBJ1-3; no clear D gene. The CDR3 spans 15 residues. Trimming cost V 6 bases and J 0 bases, with 12 bases left between them.

This chain uses TRBV3-1 with TRBJ2-5, with a possible D match to TRBD1 (6 bases). The germline CDR1 and CDR2 sequences are LGHDT and YNNKEL (reference sequence). Trimming cost V 5 bases and J 3 bases, with 16 bases left between them. This CDR3 contains 15 residues. CDR3 in amino acids: CASSVRGGLKETQYF. The CDR3, as DNA: TGTGCCAGCAGCGTTCGTGGGGGCCTCAAAGAGACCCAGTACTTC.

This clonotype was counted a few times. J is TRBJ2-1 and V is TRBV20-1; D unclear. The V end lost 2 bases, the J end lost 0 bases, and 11 bases lay between the germline ends. The CDR3 sequence is 15 residues long. CDR1 is DFQATT and CDR2 is SNEGSKA in the germline V gene (reference sequence). The CDR3 nucleotides are TGCAGTGCTAGAACTCTAGTTAGCTCCTACAATGAGCAGTTCTTC. Residues: CSARTLVSSYNEQFF.

Regarding this clonotype: A much more abundant neighbour one base away suggests this may be a read error. This chain links TRBV29-1 with TRBJ2-3; D may correspond to TRBD1 or TRBD2 (5 bases each). Germline loops: CDR1 SQVTM, CDR2 ANQGSEA. This CDR3 region has 13 residues. The CDR3 DNA follows: TGCAGCGTTGAAACACTAGGGGCAGATCCGCAGTATTTT. Translated: CSVETLGADPQYF.

The sample holds a few counts of this clonotype. The rearrangement links TRBV7-2 to TRBJ1-1; D might be TRBD1 (5 bases). Trimming stripped 1 base from V and 1 base from J, with 19 bases between. The CDR3 extends over 18 amino acids. Per the germline V gene, CDR1 is SGHTA and CDR2 is FQGNSA. CDR3 DNA sequence: TGTGCCAGCAGCTTAGTTGGGCAGGGCTTGTGGGGGAACACTGAAGCTTTCTTT. This translates into CASSLVGQGLWGNTEAFF.

With respect to this clonotype: An end of the junction does not agree with germline; a read error may underlie this. V and J are TRBV20-1 and TRBJ2-3; TRBD1 might be the D (6 bases). Germline V gene data show CDR1 as DFQATT and CDR2 as SNEGSKA (reference sequence). The CDR3 has 15 residues. CDR3 nucleotide sequence: TGCAGTGCCCACCAACGATCCAGGGACACAGATACGCGGTATTTT. Protein product: CSAHQRSRDTDTRYF.

The sample holds a few counts of this clonotype. The chain carries TRBV10-1 and TRBJ2-1, with D possibly TRBD1 on 5 matching bases. There are 14 residues in the CDR3. The V and J ends lost 5 bases and 8 bases respectively, with 16 bases between them. Germline V lookup: CDR1 WNHNN, CDR2 SYGVQD (reference sequence). CDR3 in amino acids: CASSPQGFVDEQFF. DNA of the CDR3: TGCGCCAGCAGTCCCCAGGGTTTTGTCGATGAGCAGTTCTTC.

The rearrangement uses TRBV12-3 or TRBV12-4 and TRBJ1-6; perhaps TRBD1 as D (5 bases). This CDR3 region has 14 residues. The ends were cut back, 4 bases at V and 5 bases at J, with 9 bases in the middle. The CDR3 loop is CASSWAGHNSPLHF. The DNA for the CDR3 is TGTGCCAGCAGTTGGGCAGGGCATAATTCACCCCTCCACTTT.

V gene TRBV7-2 combines with J gene TRBJ2-2; D is undetermined. Trimming cost V 6 bases and J 4 bases, with 9 bases left between them. This CDR3 spans 13 amino acids. Germline V gene sequence: CDR1 SGHTA, CDR2 FQGNSA. The CDR3 sequence: CASSLTLTGELFF. The CDR3, as DNA: TGTGCCAGCAGTCTGACTCTCACCGGGGAGCTGTTTTTT.

This clonotype has at least ten counts. V gene TRBV11-3 combines with J gene TRBJ2-1; TRBD2 agrees at 10 bases. The V segment lost 3 bases and the J segment 4 bases; nucleotides outside the gene matches: 12. The CDR3 has 18 residues. Germline V gives CDR1 SGHNT, CDR2 YENEEA. The CDR3 here is CASSFVGPAGGYYNEQFF. The CDR3 DNA reads TGTGCCAGCAGCTTTGTTGGACCAGCGGGAGGGTATTACAATGAGCAGTTCTTC.

This clonotype turned up a few times. The chain has TRBV6-2 or TRBV6-3 and TRBJ2-3; no clear D gene. Germline V gene data show CDR1 as MNHEY and CDR2 as SVGEGT. V lost 2 bases, J lost 4 bases, and 16 bases lay in between. The CDR3 runs 16 residues. The chain's CDR3 is CASSYPPEVGSDTQYF. DNA of the CDR3: TGTGCCAGCAGTTACCCCCCCGAGGTGGGTTCAGATACGCAGTATTTT.